Listed here are 21 T cell receptor beta chains from one sample, sequenced in a study of siplizumab effects on memory and regulatory T cells. TCRdb keeps only in-frame clones here, not all; method: immunoSEQ multiplex PCR. The sample comprises tens of thousands of clones, about 97% of which are singletons, and approximately 0.59% rests with the top ten. Sequencing input: naive CD4+ T cells sorted from blood. Receptors originate from a human donor in good health.

This chain joins TRBV14 and TRBJ2-1; TRBD2 aligns across 9 bases. Germline V CDR1 and CDR2: SGHDN, FVKESK. V was clipped by 4 bases and J by 9 bases; unmatched bases: 7. This CDR3 has 14 residues. CDR3 amino acids: CASSLPGTSSEQFF. The CDR3 coding sequence is TGTGCCAGCAGCCTTCCCGGGACTAGCAGTGAGCAGTTCTTC. Looking up the rest from reference TRBV14 and TRBJ2-1 gives the full variable domain: EAGVTQFPSHSVIEKGQTVTLRCDPISGHDNLYWYRRVMGKEIKFLLHFVKESKQDESGMPNNRFLAERTGGTYSTLKVQPAELEDSGVYFCASSLPGTSSEQFFGPGTRLTVL.

V and J are TRBV7-3 and TRBJ2-3; 10 bases are a match to TRBD2. CDR3 length equals 17 residues. Looked up from germline, CDR1 is SGHTA and CDR2 is FQGTGA. The V segment lost 0 bases and the J segment 0 bases; nucleotides outside the gene matches: 3. CDR3 bases: TGTGCCAGCAGCTTAACCCGACTAGCGGGCAGCACAGATACGCAGTATTTT. Encoded protein: CASSLTRLAGSTDTQYF. The variable domain in full, with the rest retrieved from reference TRBV7-3 and TRBJ2-3, is GAGVSQTPSNKVTEKGKYVELRCDPISGHTALYWYRQSLGQGPEFLIYFQGTGAADDSGLPNDRFFAVRPEGSVSTLKIQRTERGDSAVYLCASSLTRLAGSTDTQYFGPGTRLTVL.

The chain is built from TRBV7-9 and TRBJ2-1; 7 bases are a match to TRBD1. Germline V lookup: CDR1 SEHNR, CDR2 FQNEAQ (reference sequence). Losses at the gene ends were 7 bases for V and 7 bases for J; bases not matched to a gene: 13. This CDR3 is built from 15 residues. CDR3 sequence reads: CASTFRNRDSNEQFF. CDR3 nucleotide sequence: TGTGCCAGCACTTTCCGAAACAGGGACAGTAATGAGCAGTTCTTC.

The J gene is TRBJ1-1, the V gene TRBV5-4; D is unclear. V was cut by 4 bases and J by 1 base, with 11 bases left in between. The CDR3 length is 14 residues. Germline CDR1 is SGHNT and CDR2 is YYREEE (reference sequence). CDR3 in DNA: TGTGCCAGCAGCCTGGAACAAAGGAACACTGAAGCTTTCTTT. Its protein is CASSLEQRNTEAFF.

The chain couples TRBV4-1 to TRBJ2-1, with unresolved D. The CDR3 is made up of 15 amino acids. Germline V gene data show CDR1 as MGHRA and CDR2 as YSYEKL. V shed 1 base and J shed 1 base, with 8 bases lying between them. Written as DNA, the CDR3 is TGCGCCAGCAGCCAAGCGCACCAATCCTACAATGAGCAGTTCTTC. It is translated as CASSQAHQSYNEQFF.

The chain carries TRBV11-3 and TRBJ2-7, with D maybe TRBD2 (5 bases). The CDR3 is 13 amino acids. Trimming shortened V by 4 bases and J by 6 bases, and 13 bases separated the two germline ends. The germline V gene has CDR1 SGHNT and CDR2 YENEEA. The CDR3 loop is CASSSVGRGEQYF. The CDR3 DNA follows: TGTGCCAGCAGCTCAGTGGGTCGGGGCGAGCAGTACTTC.

J is TRBJ2-7 and V is TRBV28; 10 positions match TRBD1. The trim removed 5 bases at V and 2 bases at J, leaving 9 bases unmatched. The CDR3 contains 16 residues. Germline CDR1 reads MDHEN; CDR2 reads SYDVKM. CDR3 residues: CASSGTGTGDAYEQYF. The CDR3 DNA sequence: TGTGCCAGCAGTGGGACCGGGACAGGGGACGCCTACGAGCAGTACTTC.

J is TRBJ2-7 and V is TRBV11-2, with D tentatively TRBD1 (6 bases). This CDR3 has 15 amino acids. The V gene's germline CDR1 is SGHAT and CDR2 FQNNGV. With 3 bases removed from V and 4 bases from J, the gap between germline ends came to 16 bases. CDR3 nucleotides: TGTGCCAGCAGCTTTATAACAGGGAGTGTTTACGAGCAGTACTTC. Translation gives CASSFITGSVYEQYF.

This chain joins TRBV6-5 and TRBJ2-3; D possibly corresponds to TRBD2 (5 bases). V was cut by 1 base and J by 3 bases, with 14 bases left in between. CDR1 is MNHEY and CDR2 is SVGAGI in the germline V gene. The CDR3 loop spans 16 amino acids. The CDR3 DNA is TGTGCCAGCAGTTACTGGTCGGGGAAAGGGACAGATACGCAGTATTTT. Translated, it gives CASSYWSGKGTDTQYF.

J is TRBJ2-5 and V is TRBV11-3; TRBD1 matches 11 bases. This CDR3 has 16 residues. Trimming removed 5 bases from V and 4 bases from J; junction bases left unmatched: 9. Germline V gives CDR1 SGHNT, CDR2 YENEEA. For the CDR3, the DNA is TGTGCCAGCAGCCGGACAGGGGGCGTCTCTTCAGAGACCCAGTACTTC. Translated: CASSRTGGVSSETQYF.

This clone was recorded only once. The chain employs TRBV5-1 and TRBJ2-5; TRBD2 is a possible D gene (6 bases). V lost 0 bases and J 2 bases, leaving 11 bases between the germline ends. Germline lookup yields CDR1 SGHRS and CDR2 YFSETQ. This CDR3 contains 15 residues. The CDR3 region is CASSLGAGRQETQYF. The CDR3 coding sequence is TGCGCCAGCAGCTTGGGGGCGGGGAGGCAAGAGACCCAGTACTTC.

This clone was detected once. CDR3 region: CASIPLEGMPQHF. The CDR3 DNA is TGTGCCAGCATCCCCCTTGAAGGCATGCCCCAGCATTTT. The rearrangement links TRBV21-1 to TRBJ1-5. TRBV21-1 is shown as a pseudogene. The length of the CDR3 is 13 residues.

This rearrangement joins TRBV4-2 to TRBJ2-1, with 8 bases lining up with TRBD2. The J segment lost 5 bases and the V segment lost 1 base, leaving 13 bases of the junction unmatched. The CDR3 has 18 residues. Germline V gene data show CDR1 as LGHNA and CDR2 as YNFKEQ. CDR3 DNA: TGTGCCAGCAGCCAAGTTGGAGCGGGAGCCGCCGCCCACAATGAGCAGTTCTTC. As protein: CASSQVGAGAAAHNEQFF.

The chain couples TRBV12-5 to TRBJ1-1; possible D gene TRBD1, 5 bases. CDR1 and CDR2 from the germline V gene are LGHNT and FRNRAP. V was trimmed by 2 bases and J by 4 bases, leaving 17 bases between them. CDR3 size: 16 residues. The CDR3 region is CASGLPSFGAVTEAFF. In DNA, the CDR3 is TGTGCTAGTGGTTTGCCATCCTTTGGGGCAGTCACTGAAGCTTTCTTT.

The chain carries TRBV4-3 and TRBJ2-2; 7 bases agree with TRBD2. Germline lookup yields CDR1 LGHNA and CDR2 YSLEER. Unmatched junction bases numbered 6, after V lost 1 base and J lost 4 bases. The CDR3 runs to 16 residues. CDR3 coding DNA: TGCGCCAGCAGCCAAGCTTACGGGAGGAGCACCGGGGAGCTGTTTTTT. Translated: CASSQAYGRSTGELFF.

On this clone itself: The same CDR3 arises from other DNA sequences in this sample as well. The genes are TRBV19 and TRBJ1-5; D unresolved. The CDR3 consists of 13 residues. V was clipped by 3 bases and J by 3 bases, with 6 bases between them. Per the germline V gene, CDR1 is LNHDA and CDR2 is SQIVND (reference sequence). The CDR3 DNA reads TGTGCCAGTAGTATTAGCTCCAATCAGCCCCAGCATTTT. Protein: CASSISSNQPQHF.

The chain carries TRBV28 and TRBJ1-1; no clear D. Germline V lookup: CDR1 MDHEN, CDR2 SYDVKM. V was pared by 2 bases and J by 8 bases, with 9 bases between. The CDR3 runs 12 residues. CDR3: CASSLRAAEAFF. The DNA for the CDR3 is TGTGCCAGCAGTTTAAGGGCAGCAGAAGCTTTCTTT.

The chain joins TRBV12-5 to TRBJ1-2; D may be TRBD1 (5 bases). The CDR3 sequence is 11 residues long. The germline gives CDR1 LGHNT, CDR2 FRNRAP. Trimming shortened V by 4 bases and J by 7 bases, and 7 bases separated the two germline ends. Here the CDR3 reads CASGSGPGYTF. CDR3 coding DNA: TGTGCTAGTGGTTCGGGACCTGGCTACACCTTC.

The chain recombines TRBV5-1 with TRBJ2-7; D not certain. The germline gives CDR1 SGHRS, CDR2 YFSETQ. The CDR3 is made up of 13 amino acids. The ends were cut back, 6 bases at V and 5 bases at J, with 15 bases in the middle. The CDR3 reads CASNPGPGHEQYF. In DNA, the CDR3 is TGCGCCAGCAACCCGGGCCCGGGCCACGAGCAGTACTTC.

This sequence joins TRBV7-8 and TRBJ2-5, with 11 bases matching TRBD2. Germline CDR1 is SGHVS and CDR2 is FQNEAQ. The trim removed 3 bases at V and 5 bases at J, leaving 8 bases unmatched. The CDR3 consists of 16 residues. This CDR3 is CASSLGTSGTRETQYF. CDR3 DNA: TGTGCCAGCAGCTTGGGGACTAGCGGAACTCGGGAGACCCAGTACTTC.

The table lists this clone with a count of one. The V call is TRBV19, the J call TRBJ2-3; 7 positions agree with TRBD2. The CDR3 sequence is 15 residues long. The J segment lost 2 bases and the V segment lost 3 bases, leaving 5 bases of the junction unmatched. Germline V gene lookup returns CDR1 LNHDA and CDR2 SQIVND (reference sequence). CDR3 protein: CASSMGGTPTDTQYF. In nucleotides, the CDR3 is TGTGCCAGTAGTATGGGGGGGACCCCCACAGATACGCAGTATTTT.